One and the same sample provided the 11 T cell receptor beta chains below, sequenced in a study of blood T cells in healthy people across ages. For the second PCR, which ran for about 6 to 11 cycles, a sample-barcoded 5' primer and a J-beta primer mix were used. One entry per CDR3 protein results from TCRdb running MiXCR on the 5' RACE reads. The sample holds about 1.8 million distinct CDR3 sequences, around 50% seen once. Material: blood. The receptors here all came from a middle-aged woman in good health.

This clonotype was observed a handful of times. CDR3 DNA sequence: TGTGCCAGCAGTAAACGCCCGGGACAGGGGGCGACTGAAGCTTTCTTT. This codes for CASSKRPGQGATEAFF. The chain recombines TRBV27 with TRBJ1-1; TRBD1 matches 12 bases. V shed 5 bases, J shed 5 bases, and the junction held 9 bases outside the gene matches. The CDR3 loop spans 16 amino acids. The germline gives CDR1 MNHEY, CDR2 SMNVEV (reference sequence).

The chain's CDR3 is CASSSNRKRNEKLFF. The CDR3 nucleotides are TGTGCCAGCAGCTCCAACAGAAAACGAAATGAAAAACTGTTTTTT. This chain joins TRBV12-3 or TRBV12-4 and TRBJ1-4, with D unresolved. Trimming removed 6 bases from V and 5 bases from J, with 16 bases in between. The CDR3 is 15 residues long.

The V call is TRBV27, the J call TRBJ2-6; D remains unclear. The ends were cut back, 2 bases at V and 2 bases at J, with 19 bases in the middle. The CDR3 extends over 19 amino acids. Per the germline V gene, CDR1 is MNHEY and CDR2 is SMNVEV (reference sequence). CDR3 protein: CASSLTPELNLAGANVLTF. DNA of the CDR3: TGTGCCAGCAGTTTAACCCCCGAATTAAACCTAGCTGGGGCCAACGTCCTGACTTTC.

This clonotype has just a few counts. The rearrangement joins TRBV9 to TRBJ2-5; TRBD2 agrees at 11 bases. The trim removed 4 bases at V and 2 bases at J, leaving 4 bases unmatched. Germline V gene sequence: CDR1 SGDLS, CDR2 YYNGEE. The CDR3 length is 15 residues. The CDR3 sequence is CASSKTSGEQETQYF. CDR3 sequence (DNA): TGTGCCAGCAGCAAGACTAGCGGGGAACAAGAGACCCAGTACTTC. Based on the CDR3 plus reference TRBV9 and TRBJ2-5, the full variable domain is DSGVTQTPKHLITATGQRVTLRCSPRSGDLSVYWYQQSLDQGLQFLIQYYNGEERAKGNILERFSAQQFPDLHSELNLSSLELGDSALYFCASSKTSGEQETQYFGPGTRLLVL.

This chain joins TRBV20-1 and TRBJ2-1, with D perhaps matching TRBD1 or TRBD2 (6 bases each). This CDR3 has 16 amino acids. Trimming left V 1 base short and J 1 base short, with 14 bases between. The germline V gene encodes CDR1 DFQATT and CDR2 SNEGSKA (reference sequence). The CDR3 sequence: CSARALGAGSYNEQFF. CDR3 nucleotide sequence: TGCAGTGCTAGAGCCCTGGGGGCGGGGTCCTACAATGAGCAGTTCTTC.

The J gene is TRBJ2-5, the V gene TRBV5-1; weak D call: TRBD1 (5 bases). The J call is doubtful: the DNA matches TRBJ2-7 better. This CDR3 region has 14 residues. The V gene's germline CDR1 is SGHRS and CDR2 YFSETQ. The CDR3 sequence: CASSLVAGMSEQYF. The CDR3 region has the DNA TGCGCCAGCAGCTTGGTGGCAGGGATGAGCGAGCAGTACTTC.

The CDR3 DNA follows: TGTGCCAGCAGCGGCCAGGGACAGATGACAGATACGCAGTATTTT. Protein: CASSGQGQMTDTQYF. This chain connects TRBV6-4 to TRBJ2-3, with 7 bases aligning to TRBD1. The CDR3 covers 15 residues. Losses at the gene ends were 6 bases for V and 3 bases for J; bases not matched to a gene: 9. Germline loops: CDR1 MRHNA, CDR2 SNTAGT.

The genes are TRBV12-3 or TRBV12-4 and TRBJ1-6; maybe TRBD1 (6 bases). The CDR3 totals 13 residues. CDR3: CASTDRNNSPLHF. CDR3 coding DNA: TGTGCTAGTACTGACAGGAATAATTCACCCCTCCACTTT.

V usage is TRBV14 and J usage is TRBJ1-1; D is unresolved. Germline V gives CDR1 SGHDN, CDR2 FVKESK. V gave up 4 bases and J gave up 1 base, with 13 bases separating them. The CDR3 is 15 residues long. The DNA for the CDR3 is TGTGCCAGCAGCCGGAATAACATACCGAACACTGAAGCTTTCTTT. Translated: CASSRNNIPNTEAFF.

J is TRBJ2-3 and V is TRBV28; a weak D match, TRBD2 (7 bases). This CDR3 spans 14 amino acids. Trimming removed 10 bases at V and 3 bases at J, with 17 bases between. CDR1 is MDHEN, CDR2 SYDVKM, per germline. Here the CDR3 reads CAISRGGGTDTQYF. The CDR3 bases are TGTGCCATCTCTAGGGGGGGCGGGACAGATACGCAGTATTTT.

The chain recombines TRBV9 with TRBJ1-5; 9 bases fit TRBD1. In germline, CDR1 is SGDLS, CDR2 YYNGEE. This CDR3 spans 15 amino acids. V shed 3 bases and J 5 bases; nucleotides not matched to a gene: 6. The CDR3 here is CASSDGTGSHQPQHF. The CDR3 nucleotides are TGTGCCAGCAGCGATGGGACAGGGAGTCATCAGCCCCAGCATTTT.